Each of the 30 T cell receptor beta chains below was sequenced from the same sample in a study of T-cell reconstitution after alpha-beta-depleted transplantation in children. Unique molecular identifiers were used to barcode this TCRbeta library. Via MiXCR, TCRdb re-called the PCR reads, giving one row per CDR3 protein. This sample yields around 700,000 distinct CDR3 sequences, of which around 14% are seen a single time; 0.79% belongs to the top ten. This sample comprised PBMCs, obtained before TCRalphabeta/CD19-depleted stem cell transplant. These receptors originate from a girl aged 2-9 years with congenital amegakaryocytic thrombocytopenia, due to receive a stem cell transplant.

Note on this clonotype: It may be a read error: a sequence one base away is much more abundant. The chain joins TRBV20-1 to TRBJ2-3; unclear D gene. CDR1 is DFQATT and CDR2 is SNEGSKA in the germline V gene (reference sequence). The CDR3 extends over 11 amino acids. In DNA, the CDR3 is TGCACTGCTCTAAAAACAGATACGCAGTATTTT. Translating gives CTALKTDTQYF.

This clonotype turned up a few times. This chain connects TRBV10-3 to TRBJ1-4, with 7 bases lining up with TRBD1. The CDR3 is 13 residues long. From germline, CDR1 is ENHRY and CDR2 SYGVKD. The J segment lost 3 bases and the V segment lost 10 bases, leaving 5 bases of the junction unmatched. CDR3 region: CATTGAPNEKLFF. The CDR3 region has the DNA TGTGCCACCACAGGGGCTCCTAATGAAAAACTGTTTTTT.

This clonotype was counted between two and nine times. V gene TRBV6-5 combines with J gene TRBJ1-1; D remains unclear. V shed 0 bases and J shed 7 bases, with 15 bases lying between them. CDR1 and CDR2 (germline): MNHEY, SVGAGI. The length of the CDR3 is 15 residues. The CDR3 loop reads CASSYSSGVGIEAFF. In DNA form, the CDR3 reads TGTGCCAGCAGTTACTCGAGCGGGGTCGGGATTGAAGCTTTCTTT.

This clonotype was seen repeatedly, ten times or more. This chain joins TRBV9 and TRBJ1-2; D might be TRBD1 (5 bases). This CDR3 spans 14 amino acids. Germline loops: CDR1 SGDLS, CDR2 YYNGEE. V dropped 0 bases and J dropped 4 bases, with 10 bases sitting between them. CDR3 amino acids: CASSVGGLTYGYTF. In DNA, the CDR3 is TGTGCCAGCAGCGTAGGGGGGTTAACCTATGGCTACACCTTC.

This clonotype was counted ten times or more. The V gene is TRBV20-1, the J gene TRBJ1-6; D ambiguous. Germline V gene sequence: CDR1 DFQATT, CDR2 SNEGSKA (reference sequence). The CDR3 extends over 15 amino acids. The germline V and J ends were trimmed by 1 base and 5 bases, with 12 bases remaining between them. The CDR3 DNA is TGCAGTGCTAGAGTTGGTGTATTCCATAATTCACCCCTCCACTTT. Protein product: CSARVGVFHNSPLHF.

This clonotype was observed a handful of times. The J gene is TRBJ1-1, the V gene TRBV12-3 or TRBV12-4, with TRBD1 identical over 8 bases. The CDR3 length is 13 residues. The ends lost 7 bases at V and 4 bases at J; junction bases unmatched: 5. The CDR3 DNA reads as TGTGCCAGCATCATGACAGGGGTCACTGAAGCTTTCTTT. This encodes CASIMTGVTEAFF.

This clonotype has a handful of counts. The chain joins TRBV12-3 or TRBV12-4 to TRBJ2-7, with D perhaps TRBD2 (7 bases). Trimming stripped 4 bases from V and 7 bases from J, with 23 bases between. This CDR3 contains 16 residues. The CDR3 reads CASSSLVGGLRVEQYF. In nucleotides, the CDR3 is TGTGCCAGCAGTTCCCTAGTGGGGGGGCTGCGTGTAGAGCAGTACTTC.

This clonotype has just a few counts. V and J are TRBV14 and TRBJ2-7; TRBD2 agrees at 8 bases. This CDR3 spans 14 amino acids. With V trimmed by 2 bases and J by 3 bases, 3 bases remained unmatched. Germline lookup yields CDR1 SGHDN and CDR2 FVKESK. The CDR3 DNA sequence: TGTGCCAGCAGCCAAAGCGGGAGCAACTACGAGCAGTACTTC. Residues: CASSQSGSNYEQYF.

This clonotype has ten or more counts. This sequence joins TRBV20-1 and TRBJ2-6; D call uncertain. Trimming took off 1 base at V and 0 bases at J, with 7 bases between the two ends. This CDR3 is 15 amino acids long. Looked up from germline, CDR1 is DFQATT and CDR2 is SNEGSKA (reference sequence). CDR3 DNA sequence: TGCAGTGCTAGAGTCGGGTACTCTGGGGCCAACGTCCTGACTTTC. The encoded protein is CSARVGYSGANVLTF.

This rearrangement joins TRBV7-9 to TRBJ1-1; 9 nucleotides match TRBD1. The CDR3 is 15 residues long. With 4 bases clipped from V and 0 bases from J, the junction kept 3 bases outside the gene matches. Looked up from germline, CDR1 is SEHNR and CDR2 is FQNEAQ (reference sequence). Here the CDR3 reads CASSSYRGLNTEAFF. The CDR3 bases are TGTGCCAGCAGCTCCTACAGGGGGCTGAACACTGAAGCTTTCTTT.

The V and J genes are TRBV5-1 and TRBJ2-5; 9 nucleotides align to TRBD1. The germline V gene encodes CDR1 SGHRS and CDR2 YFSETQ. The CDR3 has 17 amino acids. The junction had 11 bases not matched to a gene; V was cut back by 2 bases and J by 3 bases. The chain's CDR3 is CASSFPGQGRGKETQYF. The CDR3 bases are TGCGCCAGCAGCTTCCCGGGACAGGGAAGGGGTAAAGAGACCCAGTACTTC.

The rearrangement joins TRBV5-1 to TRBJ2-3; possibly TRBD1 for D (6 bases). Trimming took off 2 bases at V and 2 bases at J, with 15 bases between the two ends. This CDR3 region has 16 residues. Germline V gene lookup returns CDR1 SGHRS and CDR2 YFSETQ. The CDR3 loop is CASSLRDTVPTDTQYF. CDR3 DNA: TGCGCCAGCAGCTTACGGGACACCGTTCCCACAGATACGCAGTATTTT. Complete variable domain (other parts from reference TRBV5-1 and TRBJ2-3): KAGVTQTPRYLIKTRGQQVTLSCSPISGHRSVSWYQQTPGQGLQFLFEYFSETQRNKGNFPGRFSGRQFSNSRSEMNVSTLELGDSALYLCASSLRDTVPTDTQYFGPGTRLTVL.

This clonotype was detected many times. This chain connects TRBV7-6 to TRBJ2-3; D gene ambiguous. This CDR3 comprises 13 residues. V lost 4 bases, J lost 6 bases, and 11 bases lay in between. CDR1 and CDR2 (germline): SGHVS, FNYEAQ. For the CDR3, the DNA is TGTGCCAGCAGCTCCAGAGTGGGGGATACGCAGTATTTT. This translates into CASSSRVGDTQYF.

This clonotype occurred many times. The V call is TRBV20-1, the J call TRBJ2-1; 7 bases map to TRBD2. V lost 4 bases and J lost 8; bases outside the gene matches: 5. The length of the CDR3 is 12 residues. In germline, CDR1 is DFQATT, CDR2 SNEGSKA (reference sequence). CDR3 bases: TGCAGTGCTATACTGGGAGGGGATGAGCAGTTCTTC. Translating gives CSAILGGDEQFF.

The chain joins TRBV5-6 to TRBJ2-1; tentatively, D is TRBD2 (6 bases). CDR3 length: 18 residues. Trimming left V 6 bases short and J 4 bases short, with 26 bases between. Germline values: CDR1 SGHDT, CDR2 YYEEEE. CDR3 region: CASIGRGAVVRLYNEQFF. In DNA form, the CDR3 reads TGTGCCAGCATCGGGAGAGGGGCGGTCGTCCGTTTATACAATGAGCAGTTCTTC.

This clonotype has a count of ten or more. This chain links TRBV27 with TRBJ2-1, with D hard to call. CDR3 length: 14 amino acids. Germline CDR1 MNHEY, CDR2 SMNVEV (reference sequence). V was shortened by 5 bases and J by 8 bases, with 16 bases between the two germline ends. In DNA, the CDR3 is TGTGCCAGCAGTGCCATTCCGGCTGGCTATGAGCAGTTCTTC. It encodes CASSAIPAGYEQFF.

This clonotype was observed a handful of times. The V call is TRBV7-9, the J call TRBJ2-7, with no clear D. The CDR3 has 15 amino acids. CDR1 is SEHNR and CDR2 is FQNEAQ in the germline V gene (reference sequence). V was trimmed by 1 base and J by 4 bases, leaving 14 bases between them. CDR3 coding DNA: TGTGCCAGCAGCTTAGGTGGGCTTCCTTTTTACGAGCAGTACTTC. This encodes CASSLGGLPFYEQYF.

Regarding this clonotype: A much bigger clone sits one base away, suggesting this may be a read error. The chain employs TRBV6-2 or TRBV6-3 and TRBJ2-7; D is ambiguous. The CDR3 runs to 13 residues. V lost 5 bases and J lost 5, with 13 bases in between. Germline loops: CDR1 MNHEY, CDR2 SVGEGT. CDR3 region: CASSPSSGHEQYF. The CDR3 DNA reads TGTGCCAGCAGTCCCTCTTCGGGCCACGAGCAGTACTTC.

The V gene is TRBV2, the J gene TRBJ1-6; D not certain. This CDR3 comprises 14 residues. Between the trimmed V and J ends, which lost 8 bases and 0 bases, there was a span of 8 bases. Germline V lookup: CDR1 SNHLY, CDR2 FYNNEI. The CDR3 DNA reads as TGTGCCAGCCAGTTTAGCTCCTATAATTCACCCCTCCACTTT. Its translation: CASQFSSYNSPLHF. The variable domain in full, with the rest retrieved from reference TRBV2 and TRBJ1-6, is EPEVTQTPSHQVTQMGQEVILRCVPISNHLYFYWYRQILGQKVEFLVSFYNNEISEKSEIFDDQFSVERPDGSNFTLKIRSTKLEDSAMYFCASQFSSYNSPLHFGNGTRLTVT.

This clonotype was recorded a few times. DNA of the CDR3: TGCGCCAGCAGCCGGAGGTGGGAGGGGTACAATGAGCAGTTCTTC. Its translation: CASSRRWEGYNEQFF. J is TRBJ2-1 and V is TRBV5-1, with 7 bases identical to TRBD2. The junction had 8 bases not matched to a gene; V was cut back by 4 bases and J by 4 bases. CDR3 length equals 15 residues. The germline gives CDR1 SGHRS, CDR2 YFSETQ.

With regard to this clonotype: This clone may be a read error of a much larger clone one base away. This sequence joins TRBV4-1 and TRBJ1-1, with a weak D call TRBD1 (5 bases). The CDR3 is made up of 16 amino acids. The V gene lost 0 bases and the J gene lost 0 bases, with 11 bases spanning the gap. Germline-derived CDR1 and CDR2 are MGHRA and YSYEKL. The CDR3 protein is CASSQDPYRLNTEAFF. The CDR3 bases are TGCGCCAGCAGCCAAGATCCTTACAGGTTGAACACTGAAGCTTTCTTT.

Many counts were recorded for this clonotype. The CDR3 loop reads CSAKGQIYEQYF. The CDR3, as DNA: TGCAGTGCTAAGGGACAGATCTACGAGCAGTACTTC. The V and J genes are TRBV20-1 and TRBJ2-7; 7 positions match TRBD1. The J segment lost 3 bases and the V segment lost 4 bases, leaving 3 bases of the junction unmatched. Germline V gene lookup returns CDR1 DFQATT and CDR2 SNEGSKA (reference sequence). This CDR3 contains 12 residues.

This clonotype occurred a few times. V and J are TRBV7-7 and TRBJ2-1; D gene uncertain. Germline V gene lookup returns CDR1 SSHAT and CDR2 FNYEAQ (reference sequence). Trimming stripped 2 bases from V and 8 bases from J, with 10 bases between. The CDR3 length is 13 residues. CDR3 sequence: CASSLSGSDEQFF. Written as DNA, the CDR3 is TGTGCCAGCAGCTTATCAGGCAGCGATGAGCAGTTCTTC.

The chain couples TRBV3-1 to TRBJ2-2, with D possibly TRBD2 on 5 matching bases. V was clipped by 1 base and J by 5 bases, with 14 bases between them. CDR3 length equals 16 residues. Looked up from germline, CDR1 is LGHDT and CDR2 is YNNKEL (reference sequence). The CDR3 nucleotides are TGTGCCAGCAGCCAAGCGCGGGCTGTGGGTACCGGGGAGCTGTTTTTT. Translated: CASSQARAVGTGELFF. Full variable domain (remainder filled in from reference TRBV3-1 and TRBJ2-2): DTAVSQTPKYLVTQMGNDKSIKCEQNLGHDTMYWYKQDSKKFLKIMFSYNNKELIINETVPNRFSPKSPDKAHLNLHINSLELGDSAVYFCASSQARAVGTGELFFGEGSRLTVL.

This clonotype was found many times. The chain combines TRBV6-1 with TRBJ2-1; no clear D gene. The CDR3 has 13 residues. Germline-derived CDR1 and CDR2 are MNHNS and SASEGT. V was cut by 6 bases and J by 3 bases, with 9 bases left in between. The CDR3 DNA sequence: TGTGCCAGCAGCTCTCACAGCTACAATGAGCAGTTCTTC. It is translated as CASSSHSYNEQFF.

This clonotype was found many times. For the CDR3, the DNA is TGCAGCGCCGAACAGGGTTACGAGCAGTACTTC. This gives the protein CSAEQGYEQYF. The chain carries TRBV29-1 and TRBJ2-7, with D possibly matching TRBD1 (6 bases). The CDR3 loop spans 11 amino acids. CDR1 is SQVTM, CDR2 ANQGSEA, per germline. V gave up 7 bases and J gave up 4 bases, with 11 bases separating them.

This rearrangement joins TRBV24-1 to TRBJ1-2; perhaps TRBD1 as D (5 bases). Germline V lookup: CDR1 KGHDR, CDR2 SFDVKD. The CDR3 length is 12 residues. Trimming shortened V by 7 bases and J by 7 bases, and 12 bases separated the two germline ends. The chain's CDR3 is CATRTVSGGYTF. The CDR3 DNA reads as TGTGCCACCAGGACAGTTTCCGGTGGCTACACCTTC.

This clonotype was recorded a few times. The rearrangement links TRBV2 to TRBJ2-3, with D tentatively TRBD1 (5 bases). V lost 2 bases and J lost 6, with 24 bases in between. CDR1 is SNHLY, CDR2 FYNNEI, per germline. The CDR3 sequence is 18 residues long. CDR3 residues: CASSESYGAVTHRDTQYF. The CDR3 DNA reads TGTGCCAGCAGTGAAAGTTATGGGGCGGTAACTCACAGGGATACGCAGTATTTT.

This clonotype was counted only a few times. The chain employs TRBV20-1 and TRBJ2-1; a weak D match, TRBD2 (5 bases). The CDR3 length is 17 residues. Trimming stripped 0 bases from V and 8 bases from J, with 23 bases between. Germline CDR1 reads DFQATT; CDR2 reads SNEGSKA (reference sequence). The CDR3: CSAREPFSGRTVDEQFF. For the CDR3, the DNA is TGCAGTGCTAGAGAACCCTTTTCGGGAAGGACGGTCGATGAGCAGTTCTTC.

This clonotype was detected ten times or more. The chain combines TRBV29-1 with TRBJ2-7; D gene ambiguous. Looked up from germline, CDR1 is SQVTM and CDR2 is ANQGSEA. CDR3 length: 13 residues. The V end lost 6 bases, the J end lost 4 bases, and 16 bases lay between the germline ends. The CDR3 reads CSVATRRDYEQYF. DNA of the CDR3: TGCAGCGTCGCTACCCGTAGAGATTACGAGCAGTACTTC.